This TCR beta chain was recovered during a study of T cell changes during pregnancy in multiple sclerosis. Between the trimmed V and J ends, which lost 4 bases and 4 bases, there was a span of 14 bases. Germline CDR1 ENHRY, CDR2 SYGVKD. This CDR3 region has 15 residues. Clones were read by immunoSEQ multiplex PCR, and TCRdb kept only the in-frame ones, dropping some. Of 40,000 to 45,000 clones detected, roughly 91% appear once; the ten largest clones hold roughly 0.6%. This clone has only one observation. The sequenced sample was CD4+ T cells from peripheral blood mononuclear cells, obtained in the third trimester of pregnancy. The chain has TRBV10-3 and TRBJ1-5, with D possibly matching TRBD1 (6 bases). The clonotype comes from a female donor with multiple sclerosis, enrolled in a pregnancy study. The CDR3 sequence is CAISAEQGLNQPQHF. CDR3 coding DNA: TGTGCCATCAGTGCGGAGCAGGGGCTAAATCAGCCCCAGCATTTT.